This is a list of T cell receptor beta chains from one sample in a study of blood T cell repertoires in COVID-19. The method was immunoSEQ multiplex PCR; TCRdb's version includes in-frame clones alone and lacks a portion of them. The sample shows under 50,000 clones, 75% to 90% of them seen only once. The sample was peripheral blood. These receptors originate from a woman aged 40 to 50 with acute or convalescent COVID-19. CDR3s include the opening cysteine and the closing phenylalanine or tryptophan. A D gene is named only where the DNA matches it firmly. Size is omitted from some rows. Given values are once, few, many or a class for expanded clones.

>-|TRBD1|TRBJ1-5|TRBV6-2/TRBV6-3
CASSYSTGGFFSNQPQHF
TGTGCCAGCAGTTACTCTACAGGGGGATTTTTTAGCAATCAGCCCCAGCATTTT
>-|TRBD1|TRBJ1-4|TRBV19
CASSMPGQGMEKLFF
TGTGCCAGTAGTATGCCGGGACAGGGAATGGAAAAACTGTTTTTT
>-|-|TRBJ1-6|TRBV6-6
CASRVGGDSPLHF
TGTGCCAGTAGAGTGGGGGGAGATTCACCCCTCCACTTT
>-|TRBD1|TRBJ2-7|TRBV19
CASSKRQGAYEQYF
TGTGCCAGTAGTAAGAGACAGGGGGCTTACGAGCAGTACTTC
>-|TRBD1|TRBJ2-1|TRBV5-6
CASSLGQGHDEQFF
TGTGCCAGCAGCTTGGGACAGGGCCACGATGAGCAGTTCTTC
>-|-|TRBJ1-1|TRBV29-1
CSVRTRALNTEAFF
TGCAGCGTTCGGACGAGGGCTTTGAACACTGAAGCTTTCTTT
>-|TRBD2|TRBJ2-1|TRBV28
CASSLWSLGGMSEQFF
TGTGCCAGCAGTTTATGGTCCCTCGGGGGGATGAGTGAGCAGTTCTTC
>-|-|TRBJ2-5|TRBV7-2
CASSGDRRETQYF
TGTGCCAGCTCGGGAGACAGAAGGGAGACCCAGTACTTC
>-|TRBD2|TRBJ2-1|TRBV5-1
CASSPSAGGLYQFF
TGCGCCAGCAGCCCCTCTGCGGGGGGGCTTTACCAGTTCTTC
>-|-|TRBJ1-5|TRBV2
CASRDSQPQHF
TGTGCCAGCAGAGACTCTCAGCCCCAGCATTTT
>-|TRBD2|TRBJ2-7|TRBV7-2
CASSLGGGGAGYEQYF
TGTGCCAGCAGCTTAGGAGGCGGGGGGGCCGGCTACGAGCAGTACTTC
>-|-|TRBJ1-1|TRBV28
CASSLTTTGNTEAFF
TGTGCCAGCAGTCTGACGACCACAGGGAACACTGAAGCTTTCTTT
>-|TRBD1|TRBJ1-2|TRBV5-1
CASSEGQGDGYTF
TGCGCCAGCAGCGAGGGACAGGGGGATGGCTACACCTTC
>-|-|TRBJ1-4|TRBV9
CASSVGGNAPVALFF
TGTGCCAGCAGCGTTGGGGGGAACGCCCCAGTGGCACTGTTTTTT
>-|-|TRBJ2-2|TRBV3-1/TRBV3-2
CASSQKAGRDSGELFF
TGTGCCAGCAGCCAAAAGGCCGGGAGAGACAGCGGGGAGCTGTTTTTT
>-|TRBD2|TRBJ2-2|TRBV7-3
CASSPLAGGPDPGELFF
TGTGCCAGCAGCCCCTTAGCGGGAGGGCCGGACCCCGGGGAGCTGTTTTTT
>-|-|TRBJ2-1|TRBV2
CASALTSIKDNEQFF
TGTGCCAGTGCTTTGACTAGTATTAAGGACAATGAGCAGTTCTTC
>-|TRBD2|TRBJ2-1|TRBV27
CASSSGTSGLNEQFF
TGTGCCAGCAGTTCCGGGACTAGCGGGCTTAATGAGCAGTTCTTC
>-|TRBD1|TRBJ1-4|TRBV6-5
CASIWTGGPEKLFF
TGTGCCAGCATCTGGACAGGGGGCCCCGAAAAACTGTTTTTT
>-|TRBD2|TRBJ2-2|TRBV4-2
CASSQDPAGGPNTGELFF
TGTGCCAGCAGCCAAGATCCAGCGGGAGGGCCGAACACCGGGGAGCTGTTTTTT
>-|-|TRBJ2-7|TRBV2
CASSVVYEQYF
TGTGCCAGCAGTGTAGTCTACGAGCAGTACTTC
>-|TRBD1|TRBJ1-1|TRBV30
CAWSSRTGGRGTEAFF
TGTGCCTGGAGTTCACGGACAGGAGGACGTGGCACTGAAGCTTTCTTT
>-|-|TRBJ1-1|TRBV21-1
CASSITGGRGSEAFF
TGTGCCAGCAGCATTACAGGGGGCCGAGGGTCTGAAGCTTTCTTT
>-|-|TRBJ1-2|TRBV15
CATSSRGYLYGYTF
TGTGCCACCAGCAGCAGGGGTTATCTCTATGGCTACACCTTC
>-|TRBD2|TRBJ2-1|TRBV7-2
CASSLASGSSQWSEQFF
TGTGCCAGCAGCTTAGCTAGCGGGTCTTCCCAGTGGAGTGAGCAGTTCTTC
>-|-|TRBJ2-7|TRBV2
CASSLGGTVPYEQYF
TGTGCCAGCAGTCTTGGCGGTACCGTCCCCTACGAGCAGTACTTC
>few|-|TRBJ1-6|TRBV7-9
CASSPRQNSPLHF
TGTGCCAGCAGCCCTAGACAGAATTCACCCCTCCACTTT
>-|-|TRBJ2-7|TRBV19
CASRVEVGSSYEQYF
TGTGCCAGTAGAGTCGAAGTGGGCAGCTCCTACGAGCAGTACTTC
>-|-|TRBJ2-7|TRBV7-9
CASSLQVTYEQYF
TGTGCCAGCAGCTTACAGGTCACCTACGAGCAGTACTTC
>-|-|TRBJ2-1|TRBV5-1
CASSLGGGIYYNEQFF
TGCGCCAGCAGCTTGGGGGGCGGGATCTACTACAATGAGCAGTTCTTC
>-|-|TRBJ2-7|TRBV9
CASSDLYEQYF
TGTGCCAGCAGCGACCTATACGAGCAGTACTTC
>-|-|TRBJ1-4|TRBV18
CASSRGGPNEKLFF
TGTGCCAGCTCACGAGGGGGACCAAATGAAAAACTGTTTTTT
>-|-|TRBJ2-7|TRBV19
CASSIGTGRSYEQYF
TGTGCCAGTAGTATCGGTACGGGGAGGTCCTACGAGCAGTACTTC
>-|TRBD2|TRBJ2-3|TRBV19
CASSIGGASGRSGTQYF
TGTGCCAGTAGTATAGGGGGGGCTAGCGGGAGAAGTGGTACGCAGTATTTT
>few|TRBD2|TRBJ2-1|TRBV27
CASSFSGGLNNEQFF
TGTGCCAGCTCATTTAGCGGGGGCCTTAACAATGAGCAGTTCTTC
>few|TRBD1|TRBJ2-5|TRBV5-6
CASSLGGGVLETQYF
TGTGCCAGCAGCTTGGGAGGGGGCGTATTAGAGACCCAGTACTTC
>-|TRBD2|TRBJ2-3|TRBV28
CASSSTSGGVTDTQYF
TGTGCCAGCAGTTCAACTAGCGGGGGGGTCACAGATACGCAGTATTTT
>-|TRBD1|TRBJ1-6|TRBV5-1
CASSRGTEHNSPLHF
TGCGCCAGCAGCCGAGGGACAGAACATAATTCACCCCTCCACTTT
>-|TRBD1|TRBJ1-1|TRBV3-1/TRBV3-2
CASSQDPTGVVTEAFF
TGTGCCAGCAGCCAAGACCCCACAGGGGTTGTGACTGAAGCTTTCTTT
>-|TRBD2|TRBJ2-4|TRBV24-1
CATSDGGGHIQYF
TGTGCCACCAGTGATGGGGGGGGACACATTCAGTACTTC
>-|-|TRBJ2-1|TRBV28
CASSKLANNEQFF
TGTGCCAGCAGTAAACTAGCCAACAATGAGCAGTTCTTC
>few|-|TRBJ2-7|TRBV28
CASSLRAGGSYEQYF
TGTGCCAGCAGTTTAAGGGCAGGGGGGTCCTACGAGCAGTACTTC
>few|TRBD1|TRBJ1-4|TRBV11-2
CASSPRQGSNEKLFF
TGTGCCAGCAGCCCGCGACAGGGAAGTAATGAAAAACTGTTTTTT
>-|TRBD1|TRBJ1-4|TRBV5-1
CASSYYGTGEEKLFF
TGCGCCAGCAGCTATTATGGGACAGGGGAGGAAAAACTGTTTTTT